Given below is one T cell receptor (beta chain) in context. This sample was included in a study of blood T cell repertoires in COVID-19. Across the whole study: The samples span acute and convalescent COVID-19 from the United States, Italy and Spain.

Participant-given clinical history determined each cohort assignment. Germline CDR1 reads MNHNY; CDR2 reads SVGAGI (reference sequence). V was cut by 5 bases and J by 6 bases, with 22 bases left in between. The CDR3 is 17 amino acids. Produced via immunoSEQ multiplex PCR; TCRdb's table is partial and in-frame only. The table lists about 300,000 clones, approximately 89% of them singletons. Material for sequencing was PBMCs or T cells enriched from blood (not recorded which). The chain employs TRBV6-6 and TRBJ1-4; tentatively, D is TRBD1 (5 bases). The sequence was collected from a woman aged 45 to 65 who had been exposed to COVID-19. Written as DNA, the CDR3 is TGTGCCAGCAGTCGTCGAAGGGGAGGCCTCATGGATGAAAAACTGTTTTTT. Protein sequence: CASSRRRGGLMDEKLFF.